This T cell receptor beta chain emerged from a study of blood T cell repertoires in COVID-19. Study details: COVID-19 samples collected from the United States, Italy and Spain covered acute and convalescent phases. T cells, B-cell-depleted T cells, or PBMCs supplied cDNA or gDNA.

The V gene end was trimmed by 3 bases and the J gene end by 7 bases; junction bases not matched to a gene: 8. The CDR3 totals 15 residues. CDR1 and CDR2 from the germline V gene are WNHNN and SYGVQD (reference sequence). Per the original methods: The authors estimated nucleated cell counts from reference gene primer amplification. Assay used: immunoSEQ multiplex PCR; TCRdb lists only in-frame clones, some missing. That table is the source of V, J and clone size, and D and trimming were worked out from the DNA. The sample holds 150,000 to 200,000 clones, less than 85% seen once. The chain has TRBV10-1 and TRBJ2-3; 9 bases line up with TRBD2. This receptor was identified in a woman older than 75 with acute or convalescent COVID-19. The sequencing input was peripheral blood. This CDR3 is CASSDLAGGGYTQYF. CDR3 sequence (DNA): TGCGCCAGCAGTGATCTGGCGGGAGGGGGATATACGCAGTATTTT.